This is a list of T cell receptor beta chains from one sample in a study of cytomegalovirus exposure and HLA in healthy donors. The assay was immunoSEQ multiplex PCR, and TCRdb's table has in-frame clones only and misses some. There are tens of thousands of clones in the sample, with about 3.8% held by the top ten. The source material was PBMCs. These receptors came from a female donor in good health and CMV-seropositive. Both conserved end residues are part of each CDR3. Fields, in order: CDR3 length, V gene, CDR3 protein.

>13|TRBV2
CASTMTGNTEAFF
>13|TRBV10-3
CAIREGGGTEAFF
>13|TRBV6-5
CASSYSRGQPQHF
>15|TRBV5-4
CASSLGQGTHYGYTF
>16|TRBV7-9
CASSIPTGLLAGGYTF
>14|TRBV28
CASSLGQGFYEQYF
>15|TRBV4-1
CASSPYHFAAYEQYF
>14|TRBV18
CASSPTTDVNEQYF
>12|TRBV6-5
CATSDSQETQYF
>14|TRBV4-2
CASKTSGEMGEQYF
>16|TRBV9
CASSVAPGRGPDTQYF
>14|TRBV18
CASSPSGGQETQYF
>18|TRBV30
CAWSLVAGATNGGETQYF
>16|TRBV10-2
CASSEIGGGPPDTQYF